What follows is one T cell receptor beta chain and its context. As yet, its antigen is unknown. The sample belongs to a study of shared clonotypes between healthy human individuals. Whole-study findings and limits: Clonotypes shared by all four sorted-subset donors had higher generation probabilities than non-shared clonotypes.

The V segment lost 4 bases and the J segment 9 bases; nucleotides outside the gene matches: 11. CDR1 SGHNT and CDR2 YYREEE come from the germline V gene (reference sequence). The length of the CDR3 is 15 residues. Researchers ran the assay at a deep level. Assay: immunoSEQ multiplex PCR; the TCRdb copy retains only in-frame clones and omits some. The data contain some 2.1 million clones, roughly 95% of them singletons. This clonotype was sampled from a man aged 18 to 35 in good health. V is TRBV5-4 and J is TRBJ2-1; 9 bases line up with TRBD1. Input material: naive CD4+ T cells sorted from blood. Indicated subset: CD45RA+ positively selected. The chain's CDR3 is CASSLSDRGVAEQFF. Here the CDR3 DNA reads TGTGCCAGCAGCCTTTCGGACAGGGGAGTAGCTGAGCAGTTCTTC.